The entry below gives a single T cell receptor (beta chain) sequence along with its context. The antigen remains undetermined. These data belong to a study of shared clonotypes between healthy human individuals. Overall study results and limits: How much donors shared clonotypes was expected to be affected by sequencing depth. Unshared clonotypes carried lower generation probabilities than those common to all four donors. Sharing across four donors was highest in naive CD4 (roughly 5%) and lowest in memory CD8 (about 0.4%).

Libraries were prepared by immunoSEQ multiplex PCR; TCRdb keeps only in-frame clonotypes and omits some of them. The sample holds 2 million to 2.5 million clones, more than 90% seen once. The CDR3 extends over 15 amino acids. V lost 9 bases to trimming and J lost 5 bases, with 22 bases between them. The V gene's germline CDR1 is LNHDA and CDR2 SQIVND (reference sequence). Sequenced material: naive CD4+ T cells sorted from blood. The subset here: CD45RA+ positively selected. The sequence derives from a man between 18 and 29 years old in good health. The chain is built from TRBV19 and TRBJ2-5; D might be TRBD1 or TRBD2, each matching 5 bases. The CDR3 nucleotides are TGTGCCAGCACCGGGACCCGAAACGAGAGGGAGACCCAGTACTTC. Its protein is CASTGTRNERETQYF.